This TCR beta chain stems from a study of identical twins. Study-level results: Abundant cord blood beta clonotypes carried fewer insertions; memory repertoires showed none.

Comments on this clonotype: Its antigen is unidentified.

cDNA molecules carried unique molecular identifiers, and template switching added a universal primer site. Each CDR3 protein is one row after TCRdb ran MiXCR on the 5' RACE reads. The data hold 500,000 to 650,000 distinct CDR3 sequences, with 7% to 7.5% observed a single time. CDR3 length: 14 residues. V was pared by 6 bases and J by 0 bases, with 12 bases between. This sample also appeared in a second study, on yellow fever vaccine responses in identical twins. That paper notes: The authors reported partly convergent, partly personalized vaccine responses in identical twins.

The sequenced sample consisted of PBMCs. The chain has TRBV12-3 or TRBV12-4 and TRBJ2-7, with D unresolved. This TCR was recovered from a woman aged 18-29 years in good health. DNA for the CDR3: TGTGCCAGCAGGCCCGAGGCAGACTCCTACGAGCAGTACTTC. It is translated as CASRPEADSYEQYF.